This TCR beta chain comes out of a study of blood T cell repertoires in COVID-19. Study details: Donors in the United States, Italy and Spain gave samples during acute or convalescent COVID-19.

After removal of 2 bases from V and 0 bases from J, the junction contained 6 bases not matched to a gene. The CDR3 is 16 amino acids. From germline, CDR1 is MGHRA and CDR2 YSYEKL. In the original analysis: By means of reference gene primer amplification, nucleated cell counts were estimated. TCRdb's table, derived via immunoSEQ multiplex PCR, lists solely in-frame clones and lacks some. V, J and clone size are taken as reported in that table, and D and trimming were inferred from the DNA itself. The sample yields some 300,000 clones, 88% seen once. Sequencing was done on a sample of peripheral blood. The clonotype was recovered from a woman under 40 who had recovered from COVID-19. The V and J genes are TRBV4-1 and TRBJ2-7; 8 bases line up with TRBD1. The CDR3 spells CASSQTQGASSYEQYF. The CDR3, as DNA: TGCGCCAGCAGCCAAACCCAGGGGGCCAGCTCCTACGAGCAGTACTTC.